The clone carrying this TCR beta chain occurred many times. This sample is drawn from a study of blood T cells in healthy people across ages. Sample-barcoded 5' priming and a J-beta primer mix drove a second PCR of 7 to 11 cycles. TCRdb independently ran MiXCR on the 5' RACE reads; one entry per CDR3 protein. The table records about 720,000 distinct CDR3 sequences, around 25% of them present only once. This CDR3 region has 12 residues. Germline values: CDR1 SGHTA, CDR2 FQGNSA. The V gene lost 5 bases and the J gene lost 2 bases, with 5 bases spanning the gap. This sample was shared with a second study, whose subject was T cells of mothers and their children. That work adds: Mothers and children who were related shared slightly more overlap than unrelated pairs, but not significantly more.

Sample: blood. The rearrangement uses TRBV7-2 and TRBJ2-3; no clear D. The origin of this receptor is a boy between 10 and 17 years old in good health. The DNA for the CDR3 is TGTGCCAGCAGCCCTCACACAGATACGCAGTATTTT. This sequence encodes CASSPHTDTQYF.